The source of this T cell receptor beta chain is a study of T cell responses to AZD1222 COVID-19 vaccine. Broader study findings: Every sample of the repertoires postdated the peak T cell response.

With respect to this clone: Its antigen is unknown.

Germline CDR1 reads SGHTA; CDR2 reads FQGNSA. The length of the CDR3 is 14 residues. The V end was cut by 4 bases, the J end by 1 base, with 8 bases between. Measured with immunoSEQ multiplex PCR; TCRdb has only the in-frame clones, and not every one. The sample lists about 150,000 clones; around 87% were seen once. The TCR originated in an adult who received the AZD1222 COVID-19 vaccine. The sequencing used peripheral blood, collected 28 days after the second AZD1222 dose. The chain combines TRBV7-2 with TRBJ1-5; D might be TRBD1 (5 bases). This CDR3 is CASSSGSSNQPQHF. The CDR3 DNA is TGTGCCAGCAGCTCAGGGTCCAGCAATCAGCCCCAGCATTTT.